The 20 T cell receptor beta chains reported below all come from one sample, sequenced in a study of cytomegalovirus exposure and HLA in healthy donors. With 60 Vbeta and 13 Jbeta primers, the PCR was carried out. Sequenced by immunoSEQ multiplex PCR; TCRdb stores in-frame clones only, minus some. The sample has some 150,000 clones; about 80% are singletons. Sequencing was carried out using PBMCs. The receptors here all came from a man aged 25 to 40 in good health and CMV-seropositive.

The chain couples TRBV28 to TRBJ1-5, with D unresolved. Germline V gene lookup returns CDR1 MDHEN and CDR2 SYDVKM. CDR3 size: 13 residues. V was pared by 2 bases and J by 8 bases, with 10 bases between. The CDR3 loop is CASSLGPVKPQHF. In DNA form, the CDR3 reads TGTGCCAGCAGTTTAGGGCCGGTGAAGCCCCAGCATTTT.

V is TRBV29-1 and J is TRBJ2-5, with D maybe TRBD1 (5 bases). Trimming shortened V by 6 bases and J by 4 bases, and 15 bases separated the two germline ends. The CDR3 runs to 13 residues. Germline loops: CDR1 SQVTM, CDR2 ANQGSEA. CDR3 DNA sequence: TGCAGCGTCCAAAGGGCAGGGCCAGAGACCCAGTACTTC. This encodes CSVQRAGPETQYF.

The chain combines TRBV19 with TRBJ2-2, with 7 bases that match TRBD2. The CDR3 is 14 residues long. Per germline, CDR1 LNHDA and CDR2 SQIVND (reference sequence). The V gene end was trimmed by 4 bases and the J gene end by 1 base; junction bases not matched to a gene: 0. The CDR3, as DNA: TGTGCCAGTAGTAAGCGGGGGAACACCGGGGAGCTGTTTTTT. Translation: CASSKRGNTGELFF.

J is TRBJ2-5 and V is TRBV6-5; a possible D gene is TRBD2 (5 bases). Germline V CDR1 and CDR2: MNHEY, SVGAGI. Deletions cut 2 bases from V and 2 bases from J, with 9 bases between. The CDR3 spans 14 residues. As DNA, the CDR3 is TGTGCCAGCAGTTACCTAGCTAGGCAAGAGACCCAGTACTTC. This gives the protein CASSYLARQETQYF.

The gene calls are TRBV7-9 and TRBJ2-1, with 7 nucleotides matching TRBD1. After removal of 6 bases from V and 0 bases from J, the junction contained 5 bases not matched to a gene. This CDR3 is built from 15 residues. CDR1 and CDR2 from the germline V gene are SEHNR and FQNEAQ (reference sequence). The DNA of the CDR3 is TGTGCCAGCAGGTCCAGGGGGAGCTCCTACAATGAGCAGTTCTTC. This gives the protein CASRSRGSSYNEQFF.

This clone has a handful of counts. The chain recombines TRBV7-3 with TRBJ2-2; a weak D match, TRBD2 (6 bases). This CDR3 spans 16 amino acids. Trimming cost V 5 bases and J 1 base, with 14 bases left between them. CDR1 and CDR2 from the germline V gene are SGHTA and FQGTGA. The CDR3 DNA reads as TGTGCCAGCAGCCCCTATGGGGGAGGGAACACCGGGGAGCTGTTTTTT. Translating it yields CASSPYGGGNTGELFF.

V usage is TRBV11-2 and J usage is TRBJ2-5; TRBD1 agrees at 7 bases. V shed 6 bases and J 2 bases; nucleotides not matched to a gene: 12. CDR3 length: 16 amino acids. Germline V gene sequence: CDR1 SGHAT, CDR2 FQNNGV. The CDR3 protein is CASRSTGRGQQETQYF. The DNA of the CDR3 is TGTGCCAGCAGATCAACGGGACGGGGACAGCAAGAGACCCAGTACTTC.

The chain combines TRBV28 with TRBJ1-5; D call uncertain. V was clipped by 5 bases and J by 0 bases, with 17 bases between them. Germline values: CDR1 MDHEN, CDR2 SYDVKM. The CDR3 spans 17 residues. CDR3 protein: CASSKPTAGYSNQPQHF. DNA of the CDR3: TGTGCCAGCAGTAAGCCCACAGCGGGTTATAGCAATCAGCCCCAGCATTTT.

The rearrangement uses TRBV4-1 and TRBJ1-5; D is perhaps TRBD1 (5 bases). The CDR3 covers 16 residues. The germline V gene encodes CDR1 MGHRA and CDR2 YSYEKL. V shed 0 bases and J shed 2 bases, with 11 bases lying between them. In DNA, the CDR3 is TGCGCCAGCAGCCAAGATGCCAGGGTGGGCAATCAGCCCCAGCATTTT. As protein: CASSQDARVGNQPQHF.

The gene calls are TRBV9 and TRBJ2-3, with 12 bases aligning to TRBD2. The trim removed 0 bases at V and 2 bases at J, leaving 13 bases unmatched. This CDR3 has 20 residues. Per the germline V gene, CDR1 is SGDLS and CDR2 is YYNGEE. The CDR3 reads CASSVAFVASGRADTDTQYF. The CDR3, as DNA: TGTGCCAGCAGCGTAGCTTTTGTGGCTAGCGGGAGGGCCGACACAGATACGCAGTATTTT.

CDR3 nucleotide sequence: TGTGCCAGCTCATTAGCGGCCCAAGAGACCCAGTACTTC. Protein product: CASSLAAQETQYF. This rearrangement joins TRBV5-4 to TRBJ2-5; maybe TRBD2 (6 bases). In germline, CDR1 is SGHNT, CDR2 YYREEE (reference sequence). The V end lost 7 bases, the J end lost 1 base, and 11 bases lay between the germline ends. This CDR3 region has 13 residues.

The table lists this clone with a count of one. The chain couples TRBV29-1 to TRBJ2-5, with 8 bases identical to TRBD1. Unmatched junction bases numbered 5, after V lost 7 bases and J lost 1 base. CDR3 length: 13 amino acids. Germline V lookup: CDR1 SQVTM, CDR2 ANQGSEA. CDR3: CSEGTGAQETQYF. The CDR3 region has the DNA TGCAGCGAAGGGACAGGAGCCCAAGAGACCCAGTACTTC.

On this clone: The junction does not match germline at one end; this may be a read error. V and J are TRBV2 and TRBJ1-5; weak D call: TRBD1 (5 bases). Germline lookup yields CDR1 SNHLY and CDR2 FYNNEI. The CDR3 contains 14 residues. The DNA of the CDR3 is TGTGCCAGCAGCGAAGCGGGGCCCGGTCAGCCCCAGCATTTT. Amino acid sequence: CASSEAGPGQPQHF.

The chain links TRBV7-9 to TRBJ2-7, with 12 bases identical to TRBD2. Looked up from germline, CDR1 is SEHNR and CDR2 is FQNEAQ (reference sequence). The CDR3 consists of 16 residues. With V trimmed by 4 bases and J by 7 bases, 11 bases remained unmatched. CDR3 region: CASSSLTSGRTGEQYF. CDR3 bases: TGTGCCAGCAGCTCCTTGACTAGCGGGAGAACGGGTGAGCAGTACTTC.

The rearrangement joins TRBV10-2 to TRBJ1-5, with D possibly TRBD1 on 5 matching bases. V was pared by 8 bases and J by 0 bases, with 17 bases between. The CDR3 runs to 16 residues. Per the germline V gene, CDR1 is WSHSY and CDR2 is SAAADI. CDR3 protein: CASRPTDTYSNQPQHF. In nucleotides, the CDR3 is TGCGCCAGCCGGCCGACAGATACCTATAGCAATCAGCCCCAGCATTTT.

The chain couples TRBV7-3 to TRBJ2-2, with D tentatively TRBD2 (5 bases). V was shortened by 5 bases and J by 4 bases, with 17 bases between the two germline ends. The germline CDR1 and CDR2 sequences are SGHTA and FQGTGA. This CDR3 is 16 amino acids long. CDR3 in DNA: TGTGCCAGCAGCCAAAACCCGAGCGGAGCCACCGGGGAGCTGTTTTTT. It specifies CASSQNPSGATGELFF.

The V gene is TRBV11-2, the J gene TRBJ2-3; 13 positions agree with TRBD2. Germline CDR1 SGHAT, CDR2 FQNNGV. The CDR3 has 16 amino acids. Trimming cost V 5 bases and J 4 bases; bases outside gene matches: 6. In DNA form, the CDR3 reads TGTGCCAGCAGCCGGACTAGCGGGAGAGGGGCAGATACGCAGTATTTT. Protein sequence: CASSRTSGRGADTQYF.

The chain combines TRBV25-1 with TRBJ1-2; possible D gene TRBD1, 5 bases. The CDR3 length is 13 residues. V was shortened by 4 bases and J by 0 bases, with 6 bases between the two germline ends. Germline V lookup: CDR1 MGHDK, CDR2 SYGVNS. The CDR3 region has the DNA TGTGCCAGCAGTGCACAGGCTAACTATGGCTACACCTTC. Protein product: CASSAQANYGYTF.

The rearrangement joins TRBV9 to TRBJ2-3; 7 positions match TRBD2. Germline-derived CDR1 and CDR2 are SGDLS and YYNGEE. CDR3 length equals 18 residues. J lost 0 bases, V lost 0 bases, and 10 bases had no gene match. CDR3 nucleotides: TGTGCCAGCAGCGTAGTGGGAGTCGGGGACTACAGCACAGATACGCAGTATTTT. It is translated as CASSVVGVGDYSTDTQYF.

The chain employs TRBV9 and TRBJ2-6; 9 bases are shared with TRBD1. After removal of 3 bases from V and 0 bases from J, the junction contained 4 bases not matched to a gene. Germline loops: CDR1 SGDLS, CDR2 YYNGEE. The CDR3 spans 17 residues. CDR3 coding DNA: TGTGCCAGCAGCGCACGGGACAGGGTCTCTGGGGCCAACGTCCTGACTTTC. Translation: CASSARDRVSGANVLTF.